This T cell receptor beta chain came from a study of T cells in Graves' hyperthyroidism and ophthalmopathy. Study findings and constraints: Using 13 V-J features, a model discriminated ophthalmopathy from stable hyperthyroidism. Most thyroid clonotypes expanded above 0.001 were also detected in blood.

Using RNA transcripts as the source, TCR beta CDR3 regions were amplified. TCR CDR3 regions were first amplified by RT-PCR with HTBI primers. TCRdb re-called the multiplex PCR reads with MiXCR, one entry per CDR3 protein. The data show 500,000 to 650,000 distinct CDR3 sequences, with approximately 14% seen just once and roughly an eighth held by the top ten. This clonotype was detected ten times or more. Its cognate antigen is unknown. Material for sequencing was blood. The source is a woman aged 50 to 60 with Graves' ophthalmopathy.

CDR3 DNA sequence: TGTGCCAGCAGTTTGGTGGACTACGAGCAGTACTTC. Protein sequence: CASSLVDYEQYF. This chain joins TRBV12-3 or TRBV12-4 and TRBJ2-7; D gene ambiguous. V was cut by 3 bases and J by 3 bases, with 6 bases left in between. The CDR3 runs 12 residues.